Presented here are 4 T cell receptor beta chains from one specimen sequenced in a study of blood T cell repertoires in COVID-19. Sequencing used immunoSEQ multiplex PCR; TCRdb keeps in-frame clones, though not all of them. The table includes about 140,000 clones, less than 85% detected once. The sample comprised peripheral blood. The receptors were gathered from a human donor in a cohort sampled during active COVID-19.

V gene TRBV5-6 combines with J gene TRBJ1-2; D call uncertain. The ends were cut back, 5 bases at V and 5 bases at J, with 31 bases in the middle. This CDR3 spans 19 amino acids. Germline V lookup: CDR1 SGHDT, CDR2 YYEEEE. The CDR3 DNA is TGTGCCAGCAGTACTAGACGCTGGCGGGTGGAGTCTCTCCCTTATGGCTACACCTTC. Translation: CASSTRRWRVESLPYGYTF.

The rearrangement uses TRBV6-5 and TRBJ1-6, with TRBD1 matching over 9 bases. V lost 0 bases and J lost 5; bases outside the gene matches: 2. The CDR3 length is 16 residues. CDR1 is MNHEY and CDR2 is SVGAGI in the germline V gene. This CDR3 is CASSYSQGADNSPLHF. The CDR3 nucleotides read TGTGCCAGCAGTTACTCACAGGGGGCGGATAATTCACCCCTCCACTTT.

The J gene is TRBJ2-2, the V gene TRBV7-9, with D possibly matching TRBD1 (6 bases). V gave up 3 bases and J gave up 1 base, with 9 bases separating them. Germline CDR1 SEHNR, CDR2 FQNEAQ (reference sequence). This CDR3 spans 15 amino acids. CDR3 residues: CASSFNRENTGELFF. CDR3 bases: TGTGCCAGCAGCTTTAACAGGGAGAACACCGGGGAGCTGTTTTTT.

Here the CDR3 reads CASSPKGAVRNTGELFF. The CDR3 bases are TGTGCCAGCAGCCCGAAAGGAGCGGTTAGAAACACCGGGGAGCTGTTTTTT. This sequence joins TRBV3-1 (or the pseudogene TRBV3-2) and TRBJ2-2, with D perhaps matching TRBD2 (5 bases). The V end lost 4 bases, the J end lost 2 bases, and 17 bases lay between the germline ends. CDR3 length: 17 amino acids. The V gene's germline CDR1 is LGHDT and CDR2 YNNKEL (reference sequence).